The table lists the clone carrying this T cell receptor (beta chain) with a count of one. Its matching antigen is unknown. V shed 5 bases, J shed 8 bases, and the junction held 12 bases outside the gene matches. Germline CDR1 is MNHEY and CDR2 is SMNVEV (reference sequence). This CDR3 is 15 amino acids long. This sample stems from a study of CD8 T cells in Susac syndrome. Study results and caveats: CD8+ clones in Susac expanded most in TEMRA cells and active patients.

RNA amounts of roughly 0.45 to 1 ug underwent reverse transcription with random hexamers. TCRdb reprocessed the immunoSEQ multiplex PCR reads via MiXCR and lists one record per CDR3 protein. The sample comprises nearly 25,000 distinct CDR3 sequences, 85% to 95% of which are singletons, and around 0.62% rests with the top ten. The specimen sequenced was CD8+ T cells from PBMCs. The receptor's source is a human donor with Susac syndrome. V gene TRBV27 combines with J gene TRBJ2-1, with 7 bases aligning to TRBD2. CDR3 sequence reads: CASSLLAGTTHEQFF. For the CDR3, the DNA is TGTGCCAGCAGTCTCCTTGCCGGGACTACCCATGAGCAGTTCTTC.